This T cell receptor (beta chain) is from a study of T cells expressing NK-cell markers. The CDR3 sequence is 14 residues long. Per the germline V gene, CDR1 is SQVTM and CDR2 is ANQGSEA. TCRdb reprocessed the 5' RACE reads, keeping one entry per CDR3 protein, no DNA. The sample table sets out approximately 420,000 distinct CDR3 sequences. The origin of this receptor is a woman in her forties or fifties in good health. This sequence joins TRBV29-1 and TRBJ2-1; TCRdb picks TRBD2, but there is no DNA to check that call. Sequences were obtained from blood T cells: a sorted CD56 or NKG2C T cell subset, CD4+ or CD8+ T cells, or bulk PBMC T cells (not recorded which). The CDR3 is CSVGARLASNEQFF.